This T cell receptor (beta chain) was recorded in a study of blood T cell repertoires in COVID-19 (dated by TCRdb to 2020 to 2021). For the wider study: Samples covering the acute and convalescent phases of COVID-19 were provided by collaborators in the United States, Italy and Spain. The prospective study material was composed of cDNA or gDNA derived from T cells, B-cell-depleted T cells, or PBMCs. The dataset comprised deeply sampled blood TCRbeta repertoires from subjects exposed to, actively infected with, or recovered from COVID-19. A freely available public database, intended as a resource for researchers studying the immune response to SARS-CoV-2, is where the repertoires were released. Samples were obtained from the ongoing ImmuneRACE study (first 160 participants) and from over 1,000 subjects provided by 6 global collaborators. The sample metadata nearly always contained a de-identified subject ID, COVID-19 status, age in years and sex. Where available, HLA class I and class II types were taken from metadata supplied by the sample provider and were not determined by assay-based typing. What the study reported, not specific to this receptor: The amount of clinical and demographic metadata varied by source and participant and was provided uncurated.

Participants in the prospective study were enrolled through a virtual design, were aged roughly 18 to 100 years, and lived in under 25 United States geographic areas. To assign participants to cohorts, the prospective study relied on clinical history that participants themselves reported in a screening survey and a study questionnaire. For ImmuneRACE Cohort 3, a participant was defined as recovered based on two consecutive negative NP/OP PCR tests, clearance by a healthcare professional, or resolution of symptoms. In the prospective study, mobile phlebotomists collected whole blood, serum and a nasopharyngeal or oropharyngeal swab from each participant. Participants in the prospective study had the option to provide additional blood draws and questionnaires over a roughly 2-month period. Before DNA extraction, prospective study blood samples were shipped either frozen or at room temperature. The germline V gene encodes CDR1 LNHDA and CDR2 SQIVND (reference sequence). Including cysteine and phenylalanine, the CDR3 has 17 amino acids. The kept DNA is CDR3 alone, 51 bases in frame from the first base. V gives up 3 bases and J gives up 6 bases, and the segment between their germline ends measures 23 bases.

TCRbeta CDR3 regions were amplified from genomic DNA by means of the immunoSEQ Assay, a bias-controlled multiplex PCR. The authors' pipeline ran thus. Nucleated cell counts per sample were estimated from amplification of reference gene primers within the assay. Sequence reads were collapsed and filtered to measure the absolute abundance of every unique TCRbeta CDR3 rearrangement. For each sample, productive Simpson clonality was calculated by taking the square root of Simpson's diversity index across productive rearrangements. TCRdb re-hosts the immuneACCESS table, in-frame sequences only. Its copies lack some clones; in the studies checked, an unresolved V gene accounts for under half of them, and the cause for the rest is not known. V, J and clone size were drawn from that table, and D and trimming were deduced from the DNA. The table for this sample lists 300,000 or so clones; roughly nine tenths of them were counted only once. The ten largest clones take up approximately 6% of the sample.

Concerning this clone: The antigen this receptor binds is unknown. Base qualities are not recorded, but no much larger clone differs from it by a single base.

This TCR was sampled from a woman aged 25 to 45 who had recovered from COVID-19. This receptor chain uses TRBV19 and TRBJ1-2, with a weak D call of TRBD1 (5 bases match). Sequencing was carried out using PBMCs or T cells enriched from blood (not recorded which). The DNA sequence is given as TGTGCCAGTAGTATCGGGGGAAGTCCCGTCCTCTCTCATGGCTACACCTTC. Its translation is CASSIGGSPVLSHGYTF. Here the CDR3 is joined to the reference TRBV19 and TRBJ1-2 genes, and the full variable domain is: DGGITQSPKYLFRKEGQNVTLSCEQNLNHDAMYWYRQDPGQGLRLIYYSQIVNDFQKGDIAEGYSVSREKKESFPLTVTSAQKNPTAFYLCASSIGGSPVLSHGYTFGSGTRLTVV.